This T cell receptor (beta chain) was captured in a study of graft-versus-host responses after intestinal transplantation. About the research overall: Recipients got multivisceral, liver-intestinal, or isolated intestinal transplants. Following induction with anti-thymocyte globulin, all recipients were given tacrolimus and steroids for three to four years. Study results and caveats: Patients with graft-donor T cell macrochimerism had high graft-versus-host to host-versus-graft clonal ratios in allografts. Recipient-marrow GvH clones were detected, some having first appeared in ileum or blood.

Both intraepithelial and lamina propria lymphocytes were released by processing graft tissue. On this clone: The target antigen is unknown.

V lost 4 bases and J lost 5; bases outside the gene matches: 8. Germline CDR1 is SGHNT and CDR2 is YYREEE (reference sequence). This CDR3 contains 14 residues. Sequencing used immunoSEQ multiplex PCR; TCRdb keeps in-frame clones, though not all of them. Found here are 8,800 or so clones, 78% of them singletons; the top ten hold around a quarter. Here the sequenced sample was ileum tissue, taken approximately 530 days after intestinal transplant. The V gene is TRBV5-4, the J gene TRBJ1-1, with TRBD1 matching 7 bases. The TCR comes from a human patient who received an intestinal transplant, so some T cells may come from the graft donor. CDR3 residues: CASSILQGRTEAFF. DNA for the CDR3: TGTGCCAGCAGCATCTTACAGGGGAGGACTGAAGCTTTCTTT.